This TCR beta chain appears in the sequencing data of a study of cytomegalovirus exposure and HLA in healthy donors. A word on this clone: Its antigen is unknown.

The PCR used 60 Vbeta and 13 Jbeta primers. Data came from immunoSEQ multiplex PCR; TCRdb stores just in-frame clones and leaves some out. The table has 110,000 to 150,000 clones, 70% seen once; the top ten hold around 1.9%. Study-level results: A later analysis reportedly found fewer N-insertions in an Asian-associated ancestry cluster than the roughly 680-donor mean. The study had only CMV serostatus as immune exposure information. Sequencing probably produced one cluster of sequence variants that were highly shared.

V lost 6 bases to trimming and J lost 10 bases; unmatched junction nucleotides: 11. The CDR3 runs 15 residues. Germline CDR1 and CDR2: SNHLY and FYNNEI. The specimen was PBMCs. This clonotype originated in a woman aged 55 to 70 in good health and CMV-seropositive. The rearrangement links TRBV2 to TRBJ2-1, with 11 positions matching TRBD2. The CDR3 coding sequence is TGTGCCAGCAGCATTATAGCGGGAGGGCCTGAAGAGCAGTTCTTC. Protein: CASSIIAGGPEEQFF.